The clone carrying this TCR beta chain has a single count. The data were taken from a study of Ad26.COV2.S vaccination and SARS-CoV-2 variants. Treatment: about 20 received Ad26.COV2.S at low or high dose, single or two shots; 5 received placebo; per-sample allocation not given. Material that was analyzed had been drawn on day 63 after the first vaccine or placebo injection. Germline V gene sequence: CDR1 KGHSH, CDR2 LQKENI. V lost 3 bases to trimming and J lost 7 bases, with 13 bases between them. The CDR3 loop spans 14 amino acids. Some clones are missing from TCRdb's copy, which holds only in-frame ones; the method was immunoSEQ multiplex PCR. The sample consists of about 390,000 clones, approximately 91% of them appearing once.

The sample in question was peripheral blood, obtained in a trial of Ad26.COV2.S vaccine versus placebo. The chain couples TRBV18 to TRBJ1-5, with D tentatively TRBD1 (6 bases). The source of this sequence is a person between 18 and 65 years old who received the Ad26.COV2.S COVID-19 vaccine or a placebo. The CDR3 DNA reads TGTGCCAGCTCACCGAACAGGGAGGCCCAGCCCCAGCATTTT. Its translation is CASSPNREAQPQHF.